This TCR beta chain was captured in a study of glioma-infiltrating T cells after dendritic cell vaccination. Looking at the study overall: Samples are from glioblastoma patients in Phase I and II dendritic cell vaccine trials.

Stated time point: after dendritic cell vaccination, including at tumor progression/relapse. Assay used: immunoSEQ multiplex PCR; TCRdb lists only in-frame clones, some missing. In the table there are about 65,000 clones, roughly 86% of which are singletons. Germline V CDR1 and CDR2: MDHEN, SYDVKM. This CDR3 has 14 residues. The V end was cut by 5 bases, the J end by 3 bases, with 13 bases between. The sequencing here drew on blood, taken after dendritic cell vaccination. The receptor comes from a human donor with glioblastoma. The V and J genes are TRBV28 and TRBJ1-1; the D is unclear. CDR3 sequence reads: CASSPSSADTEAFF. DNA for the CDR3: TGTGCCAGCAGTCCCTCCAGCGCGGACACTGAAGCTTTCTTT.